The 3 T cell receptor beta chains given below trace back to one sample, sequenced in a study of CD8 T cells in Susac syndrome. Reverse transcription of roughly 0.5 to 1 ug RNA used random hexamers. TCRdb redid the calling of the immunoSEQ multiplex PCR reads with MiXCR, one entry per CDR3 protein. The sample contains almost 450,000 distinct CDR3 sequences, approximately 89% of which appear only once. The sample was CD8+ T cells from PBMCs. The receptor set was obtained from a human donor with multiple sclerosis.

In this sample, this clonotype turned up once. V usage is TRBV12-3 or TRBV12-4 and J usage is TRBJ1-1, with a possible D match to TRBD1 (5 bases). Trimming stripped 7 bases from V and 0 bases from J, with 9 bases between. The CDR3 is 13 amino acids. The CDR3 spells CASTDTLNTEAFF. CDR3 coding DNA: TGTGCCAGCACGGACACCCTGAACACTGAAGCTTTCTTT.

CDR3 in amino acids: CASSYSVSYEQYF. The DNA for the CDR3 is TGTGCCAGCAGTTACAGCGTCTCCTACGAGCAGTACTTC. This rearrangement joins TRBV27 to TRBJ2-7; D call uncertain. The CDR3 consists of 13 residues. In germline, CDR1 is MNHEY, CDR2 SMNVEV (reference sequence). Between the trimmed V and J ends, which lost 4 bases and 0 bases, there was a span of 7 bases.

This chain links TRBV19 with TRBJ1-1, with a weak D call TRBD1 (6 bases). Germline loops: CDR1 LNHDA, CDR2 SQIVND (reference sequence). The CDR3 covers 15 residues. Trimming pared 6 bases from V and 3 bases from J, leaving 17 bases between. This CDR3 is CASSLNTGMDTEAFF. The CDR3 DNA reads TGTGCCAGTAGCCTGAACACAGGGATGGACACTGAAGCTTTCTTT.